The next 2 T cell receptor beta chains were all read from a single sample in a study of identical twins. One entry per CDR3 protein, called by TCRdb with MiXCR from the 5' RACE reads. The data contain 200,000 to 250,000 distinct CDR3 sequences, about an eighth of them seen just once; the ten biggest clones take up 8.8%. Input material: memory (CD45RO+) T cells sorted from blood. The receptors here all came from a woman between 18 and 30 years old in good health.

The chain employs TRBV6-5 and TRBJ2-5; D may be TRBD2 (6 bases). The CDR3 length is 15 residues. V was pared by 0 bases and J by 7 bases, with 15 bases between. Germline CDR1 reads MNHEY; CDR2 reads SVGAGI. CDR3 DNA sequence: TGTGCCAGCAGTTACTCCGAGGTTACGGAGGGGACCCAGTACTTC. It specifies CASSYSEVTEGTQYF.

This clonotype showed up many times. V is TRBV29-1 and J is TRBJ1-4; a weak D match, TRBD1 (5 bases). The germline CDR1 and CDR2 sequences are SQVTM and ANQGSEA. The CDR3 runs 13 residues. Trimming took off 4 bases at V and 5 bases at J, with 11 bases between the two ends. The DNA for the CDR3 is TGCAGCGTTGGATGGGGCAGAAATGAAAAACTGTTTTTT. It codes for CSVGWGRNEKLFF.